These T cell receptor beta chains were read from a single sample in a study of cytomegalovirus exposure and HLA in healthy donors. Repertoires were generated with immunoSEQ multiplex PCR, while TCRdb's copy carries only in-frame clones and drops some. The top ten hold 3.2% of the sample, which has 85,000 to 100,000 clones, around 64% seen once. Sequences were obtained from PBMCs. These receptors were taken from a man between 60 and 75 years old in good health and CMV-seronegative. Both conserved end residues are part of each CDR3. A D gene is named only where the DNA matches it firmly. Where a row states a size, it is once, few, many or the class of an expanded clone; other rows omit it.

TRBV19,TRBJ2-3,-,-,15,TGTGCCAGTAGTCCCTCGAAGGGGATCACAGATACGCAGTATTTT,CASSPSKGITDTQYF
TRBV4-2,TRBJ2-7,-,-,14,TGTGCCAGCAGCCAAGCAGGGGCATCGCGGGAGCAGTACTTC,CASSQAGASREQYF
TRBV15,TRBJ2-7,TRBD2,-,14,TGTGCCACCAGCAGAGAACTAGCGTCCTACGAGCAGTACTTC,CATSRELASYEQYF
TRBV6-6,TRBJ1-2,TRBD1,-,14,TGTGCCAGCAGTTCCGGGACAGGGATCGGTGGCTACACCTTC,CASSSGTGIGGYTF
TRBV7-3,TRBJ1-1,-,-,13,TGTGCCAGCAGCTTATTCACAGACACTGAAGCTTTCTTT,CASSLFTDTEAFF
TRBV11-2,TRBJ2-6,-,-,16,TGTGCCAGCAGCCCCTTGGGGGGGCTCGGGGCCAACGTCCTGACTTTC,CASSPLGGLGANVLTF
TRBV7-3,TRBJ2-3,TRBD2,-,14,TGTGCCAGCAGCGTGACTAGCGGGACAGATACGCAGTATTTT,CASSVTSGTDTQYF
TRBV4-1,TRBJ2-1,-,-,14,TGCGCCAGCAGCCAAGGGCTAGGGGGCAATGAGCAGTTCTTC,CASSQGLGGNEQFF
TRBV28,TRBJ2-7,TRBD2,-,15,TGTGCCAGCAGTCATAGCGGGGGGTTATCCTACGAGCAGTACTTC,CASSHSGGLSYEQYF
TRBV28,TRBJ1-3,-,-,17,TGTGCCAGCAGTCCCCTGAGGCGCAGAGGTCGAAGAAACACCATATATTTT,CASSPLRRRGRRNTIYF
TRBV19,TRBJ2-7,-,-,14,TGTGCTACCGCAACACGGGGTATTACCTACGAGCAGTACTTC,CATATRGITYEQYF
TRBV10-2,TRBJ2-7,-,-,12,TGCGCCAGCCAGCCAGGCTCCTACGAGCAGTACTTC,CASQPGSYEQYF
TRBV12-5,TRBJ2-7,TRBD1,-,15,TGTGCTAGTGGTTCCACGCACCAGGGGGCCCACGAGCAGTACTTC,CASGSTHQGAHEQYF
TRBV7-6,TRBJ2-3,-,once,14,TGTGCCAGCAGCTTAGGTCTCAGCACAGATACGCAGTATTTT,CASSLGLSTDTQYF
TRBV19,TRBJ2-7,-,-,13,TGTGCCAGTAGTGGCGGACACGGCTACGAGCAGTACTTC,CASSGGHGYEQYF
TRBV4-1,TRBJ2-7,-,-,17,TGCGCCAGCAGCCAAGATGAGAGCGGCCCCCCCTCCTACGAGCAGTACTTC,CASSQDESGPPSYEQYF
TRBV7-9,TRBJ2-1,TRBD1,-,14,TGTGCCAGCTGCCGTAGGACAGGGTTCTGTGAGCAGTTCTTC,CASCRRTGFCEQFF
TRBV2,TRBJ2-1,-,-,13,TGTGCCAGCAGTGAACCAACAACCCTTTTGCAGTTCTTC,CASSEPTTLLQFF
TRBV12-5,TRBJ2-1,-,-,15,TGTGCTAGTGGACCTACGGGACTCCAATACAATGAGCAGTTCTTC,CASGPTGLQYNEQFF
TRBV7-8,TRBJ1-4,TRBD1,-,16,TGTGCCAGCAGCTCGAAGGGGGCTCCAACTAATGAAAAACTGTTTTTT,CASSSKGAPTNEKLFF
TRBV12-5,TRBJ2-7,-,-,13,TGTGCTAGTGGCCCCACTCCCGGCTACGAGCAGTACTTC,CASGPTPGYEQYF
TRBV11-3,TRBJ2-7,-,-,15,TGTGCCAGCAGCCGTCGTGGCGGGACCCCCTACGAGCAGTACTTC,CASSRRGGTPYEQYF
TRBV5-4,TRBJ2-6,-,few,15,TGTGCCAGCAGCAGACGGGACTCTGGGGCCAACGTCCTGACTTTC,CASSRRDSGANVLTF
TRBV27,TRBJ2-3,TRBD2,-,15,TGTGCCAGCAGTTTTCTAGCGGGACACACAGATACGCAGTATTTT,CASSFLAGHTDTQYF
TRBV7-9,TRBJ1-5,TRBD1,-,17,TGTGCCAGCAGCTTAGGAGGGACAGGGGAAGGACTACAGCCCCAGCATTTT,CASSLGGTGEGLQPQHF
TRBV9,TRBJ2-7,TRBD1,-,15,TGTGCCAGCAGCCTCACACCGGGACAGGGCCTCGAGCAGTACTTC,CASSLTPGQGLEQYF
TRBV29-1,TRBJ1-5,-,-,13,TGCAGCGTTGGAGGAACTAGCAATCAGCCCCAGCATTTT,CSVGGTSNQPQHF